This TCR beta chain was observed in a study of blood T cell repertoires in COVID-19. Study information: Samples taken during acute and convalescent COVID-19 were collected in the United States, Italy and Spain. The cDNA or gDNA used as material had been derived from T cells, B-cell-depleted T cells, or PBMCs.

Original analysis: By means of reference gene primer amplification, nucleated cell counts were estimated. Clones were sequenced by immunoSEQ multiplex PCR, and TCRdb holds only the in-frame ones, with some missing. V and J calls plus clone size are reproduced from that table; the DNA served to infer D and trimming. Among around 110,000 clones listed, around four fifths were seen once. V dropped 4 bases and J dropped 6 bases, with 16 bases sitting between them. The CDR3 has 14 residues. The germline V gene encodes CDR1 SGHRS and CDR2 YFSETQ. What was sequenced was peripheral blood. V gene TRBV5-1 combines with J gene TRBJ1-2; the D gene is possibly TRBD1 (5 bases). The source is a man aged 65-85 years with active or convalescent COVID-19. CDR3: CASSRPTERNGYTF. As DNA, the CDR3 is TGCGCCAGCAGCCGCCCGACAGAAAGAAATGGCTACACCTTC.